Below are 32 T cell receptor beta chains sequenced from a single sample in a study of blood T cell repertoires in COVID-19. The data were produced by immunoSEQ multiplex PCR, yet TCRdb's version contains in-frame clones alone and is incomplete. The table records a few hundred thousand clones, about 88% of them present only once. Material: PBMCs or T cells enriched from blood (not recorded which). The receptors stem from a woman in her 30s who had recovered from COVID-19.

This chain uses TRBV5-4 with TRBJ1-2; maybe TRBD1 (5 bases). The V gene lost 3 bases and the J gene lost 5 bases, with 23 bases spanning the gap. Germline V gene lookup returns CDR1 SGHNT and CDR2 YYREEE (reference sequence). CDR3 length equals 17 residues. CDR3 protein: CASSSKGLTIDRYGYTF. DNA of the CDR3: TGTGCCAGCAGCTCAAAGGGACTCACCATAGACCGTTATGGCTACACCTTC.

The chain links TRBV19 to TRBJ2-7; maybe TRBD1 (6 bases). V lost 5 bases, J lost 6 bases, and 14 bases lay in between. The CDR3 spans 13 residues. CDR1 and CDR2 (germline): LNHDA, SQIVND (reference sequence). Written as DNA, the CDR3 is TGTGCCAGTAGTCATGGGGGCTTAGGCGAGCAGTACTTC. It translates to CASSHGGLGEQYF.

The chain combines TRBV30 with TRBJ1-1; tentative D call: TRBD1 (6 bases). This CDR3 has 11 residues. The V gene lost 2 bases and the J gene lost 11 bases, with 12 bases spanning the gap. Per germline, CDR1 GTSNPN and CDR2 SVGIG (reference sequence). The CDR3 spells CAWSKGGSAFF. CDR3 coding DNA: TGTGCCTGGAGTAAAGGGGGATCGGCTTTCTTT.

The gene calls are TRBV2 and TRBJ1-2, with D hard to call. The germline CDR1 and CDR2 sequences are SNHLY and FYNNEI. This CDR3 has 14 residues. V shed 7 bases and J shed 1 base, with 13 bases lying between them. CDR3 region: CASTKTTNNYGYTF. Written as DNA, the CDR3 is TGTGCCAGCACCAAAACTACCAATAACTATGGCTACACCTTC.

This chain connects TRBV6-5 to TRBJ1-5, with TRBD1 identical over 7 bases. With V trimmed by 7 bases and J by 4 bases, 4 bases remained unmatched. CDR3 length: 13 residues. The germline V gene encodes CDR1 MNHEY and CDR2 SVGAGI. CDR3 loop: CASKAGGNQPQHF. The DNA of the CDR3 is TGTGCCAGCAAGGCAGGGGGTAATCAGCCCCAGCATTTT.

There are a few counts of this clone. The chain couples TRBV30 to TRBJ1-1; 8 bases map to TRBD1. Germline V gene data show CDR1 as GTSNPN and CDR2 as SVGIG (reference sequence). The CDR3 is 13 amino acids. J was trimmed by 5 bases and V by 4 bases; bases with no gene match: 6. The CDR3 loop is CAWNQGAGTEAFF. CDR3 in DNA: TGTGCCTGGAATCAGGGGGCTGGTACTGAAGCTTTCTTT. The whole variable domain, remainder taken from reference TRBV30 and TRBJ1-1, is SQTIHQWPATLVQPVGSPLSLECTVEGTSNPNLYWYRQAAGRGLQLLFYSVGIGQISSEVPQNLSASRPQDRQFILSSKKLLLSDSGFYLCAWNQGAGTEAFFGQGTRLTVV.

The chain uses TRBV7-2 and TRBJ1-2; no clear D gene. Looked up from germline, CDR1 is SGHTA and CDR2 is FQGNSA. V lost 4 bases and J 0 bases, leaving 6 bases between the germline ends. The CDR3 sequence is 13 residues long. Here the CDR3 DNA reads TGTGCCAGCAGCTACGGGTCTAACTATGGCTACACCTTC. This encodes CASSYGSNYGYTF.

This clone has a single count. V gene TRBV4-1 combines with J gene TRBJ1-2; D gene ambiguous. V lost 0 bases and J 5 bases, leaving 7 bases between the germline ends. The length of the CDR3 is 13 residues. Germline V CDR1 and CDR2: MGHRA, YSYEKL. The CDR3 DNA sequence: TGCGCCAGCAGCCAAGATGGCCGTTATGGCTACACCTTC. It encodes CASSQDGRYGYTF.

The CDR3 DNA reads as TGCGCCAGCAGCCCCTCCGGGGGGGACTATGGCTACACCTTC. This sequence encodes CASSPSGGDYGYTF. This rearrangement joins TRBV5-1 to TRBJ1-2; TRBD1 might be the D (5 bases). The CDR3 is made up of 14 amino acids. Between the trimmed V and J ends, which lost 4 bases and 3 bases, there was a span of 13 bases. Germline V gene lookup returns CDR1 SGHRS and CDR2 YFSETQ.

The rearrangement links TRBV12-3 or TRBV12-4 to TRBJ2-7, with TRBD2 matching over 8 bases. The CDR3 is 13 amino acids. Unmatched junction bases numbered 7, after V lost 6 bases and J lost 6 bases. CDR3 DNA: TGTGCCAGCAGAGGAGCGGGAGTCGGCGAGCAGTACTTC. Protein sequence: CASRGAGVGEQYF.

This chain connects TRBV27 to TRBJ1-2, with TRBD1 matching 7 bases. The junction had 9 bases not matched to a gene; V was cut back by 8 bases and J by 6 bases. The CDR3 runs to 13 residues. Germline loops: CDR1 MNHEY, CDR2 SMNVEV (reference sequence). The DNA for the CDR3 is TGTGCCAGCGGAGGGGGCTTCCAAGATGGCTACACCTTC. It translates to CASGGGFQDGYTF.

V and J are TRBV6-5 and TRBJ1-1; 7 bases match TRBD1. V lost 2 bases to trimming and J lost 4 bases; unmatched junction nucleotides: 7. CDR1 MNHEY and CDR2 SVGAGI come from the germline V gene. This CDR3 is built from 15 residues. CDR3 DNA sequence: TGTGCCAGCAGTTACCGACAGGGTCAGGGCACTGAAGCTTTCTTT. Translating gives CASSYRQGQGTEAFF.

The chain links TRBV5-5 to TRBJ1-1, with TRBD1 as a possible D gene (5 bases). The CDR3 is 15 amino acids. Germline CDR1 and CDR2: SGHKS and YYEKEE (reference sequence). Deletions cut 4 bases from V and 3 bases from J, with 16 bases between. CDR3 DNA: TGTGCCAGCAGCCCATCAGGGATAAGTTACACTGAAGCTTTCTTT. Its translation is CASSPSGISYTEAFF.

J is TRBJ2-3 and V is TRBV7-9; D is perhaps TRBD1 (6 bases). This CDR3 region has 16 residues. In germline, CDR1 is SEHNR, CDR2 FQNEAQ (reference sequence). V lost 5 bases to trimming and J lost 2 bases, with 17 bases between them. CDR3: CASSTVNQGTTDTQYF. As DNA, the CDR3 is TGTGCCAGCAGCACAGTTAATCAGGGGACCACAGATACGCAGTATTTT.

This chain uses TRBV18 with TRBJ1-2, with D hard to call. Germline V gives CDR1 KGHSH, CDR2 LQKENI. The CDR3 runs 12 residues. The V end was cut by 5 bases, the J end by 1 base, with 5 bases between. CDR3 region: CASSADNYGYTF. The DNA for the CDR3 is TGTGCCAGCTCAGCGGATAACTATGGCTACACCTTC.

The rearrangement uses TRBV12-3 or TRBV12-4 and TRBJ2-1, with D possibly being TRBD1 (5 bases). The V end lost 7 bases, the J end lost 10 bases, and 8 bases lay between the germline ends. The CDR3 sequence is 10 residues long. The CDR3 DNA is TGTGCCAGCACAGGGTCAGAGCAGTTCTTC. This encodes CASTGSEQFF.

The V and J genes are TRBV7-6 and TRBJ2-1; 10 positions agree with TRBD1. The CDR3 is 15 residues long. Germline V CDR1 and CDR2: SGHVS, FNYEAQ. With 7 bases clipped from V and 5 bases from J, the junction kept 8 bases outside the gene matches. The CDR3 nucleotides are TGTGCCAGCACCAGGGGACAGGGGTTGAACAATGAGCAGTTCTTC. This sequence encodes CASTRGQGLNNEQFF. The full variable domain, in which reference TRBV7-6 and TRBJ2-1 provide the parts outside the CDR3, is GAGVSQSPRYKVTKRGQDVALRCDPISGHVSLYWYRQALGQGPEFLTYFNYEAQQDKSGLPNDRFSAERPEGSISTLTIQRTEQRDSAMYRCASTRGQGLNNEQFFGPGTRLTVL.

The chain couples TRBV10-1 to TRBJ2-1; 7 bases match TRBD1. CDR3 length equals 14 residues. CDR1 is WNHNN and CDR2 is SYGVQD in the germline V gene (reference sequence). V shed 3 bases, J shed 6 bases, and the junction held 5 bases outside the gene matches. The CDR3 is CASSDGDRVNEQFF. The CDR3 DNA is TGCGCCAGCAGTGATGGAGACAGGGTCAATGAGCAGTTCTTC.

This clone was seen once. CDR3 in amino acids: CASSFERGNYEQYF. DNA of the CDR3: TGCGCCAGCAGCTTTGAGCGGGGGAACTACGAGCAGTACTTC. This sequence joins TRBV5-1 and TRBJ2-7; 8 nucleotides agree with TRBD2. The CDR3 contains 14 residues. Losses at the gene ends were 2 bases for V and 3 bases for J; bases not matched to a gene: 4. Per the germline V gene, CDR1 is SGHRS and CDR2 is YFSETQ.

The chain links TRBV29-1 to TRBJ2-3; possible D gene TRBD1, 6 bases. CDR3 length: 11 amino acids. Germline assignment: CDR1 SQVTM and CDR2 ANQGSEA. The germline V and J ends were trimmed by 6 bases and 10 bases, with 14 bases remaining between them. The CDR3 region has the DNA TGCAGCGTGGGGGCCCGAGGGTCGCAGTATTTT. Protein sequence: CSVGARGSQYF.

V and J are TRBV19 and TRBJ1-5; no clear D gene. There are 14 residues in the CDR3. Trimming took 6 bases from V and 2 from J, leaving 11 bases between them. The V gene's germline CDR1 is LNHDA and CDR2 SQIVND (reference sequence). The CDR3 DNA sequence: TGTGCCAGTAGATACGGGAAGGGCAATCAGCCCCAGCATTTT. As protein: CASRYGKGNQPQHF.

The CDR3 is CASSLNPQGAHSNYGYTF. The CDR3 coding sequence is TGTGCCAGCTCACTCAACCCCCAGGGGGCCCATTCTAACTATGGCTACACCTTC. J is TRBJ1-2 and V is TRBV18, with TRBD1 matching over 8 bases. The germline gives CDR1 KGHSH, CDR2 LQKENI. The CDR3 totals 18 residues. The V segment lost 4 bases and the J segment 0 bases; nucleotides outside the gene matches: 13.

V usage is TRBV4-1 and J usage is TRBJ2-2; the D gene is possibly TRBD2 (6 bases). In germline, CDR1 is MGHRA, CDR2 YSYEKL. There are 16 residues in the CDR3. The V end lost 1 base, the J end lost 2 bases, and 11 bases lay between the germline ends. The CDR3 DNA follows: TGCGCCAGCAGCCAAGTGGCGGGGATCAACACCGGGGAGCTGTTTTTT. This codes for CASSQVAGINTGELFF.

The rearrangement uses TRBV7-2 and TRBJ1-2; D remains unclear. V lost 4 bases and J 5 bases, leaving 20 bases between the germline ends. Germline V gene lookup returns CDR1 SGHTA and CDR2 FQGNSA. The CDR3 loop spans 16 amino acids. CDR3 coding DNA: TGTGCCAGCAGCTCCATCGGGAGCGTCAAAGGGTATGGCTACACCTTC. Amino acids: CASSSIGSVKGYGYTF.

CDR3 sequence: CASRRGQDTEAFF. The CDR3 nucleotides are TGCGCCAGCAGACGCGGACAGGACACTGAAGCTTTCTTT. The chain couples TRBV5-1 to TRBJ1-1, with 7 bases identical to TRBD1. The CDR3 runs 13 residues. The trim removed 5 bases at V and 3 bases at J, leaving 4 bases unmatched. Germline assignment: CDR1 SGHRS and CDR2 YFSETQ. Complete variable domain (other parts from reference TRBV5-1 and TRBJ1-1): KAGVTQTPRYLIKTRGQQVTLSCSPISGHRSVSWYQQTPGQGLQFLFEYFSETQRNKGNFPGRFSGRQFSNSRSEMNVSTLELGDSALYLCASRRGQDTEAFFGQGTRLTVV.

The CDR3 sequence is CASSPTGGEYTEAFF. CDR3 bases: TGTGCCAGCTCACCAACAGGGGGCGAGTACACTGAAGCTTTCTTT. The chain links TRBV18 to TRBJ1-1; 9 positions agree with TRBD1. CDR3 length: 15 residues. CDR1 and CDR2 from the germline V gene are KGHSH and LQKENI. The V and J ends lost 2 bases and 3 bases, in that order; junction bases with no gene match: 4.

This clone was seen more than once but under ten times. This sequence joins TRBV9 and TRBJ2-1; 12 bases agree with TRBD2. The CDR3 totals 19 residues. Germline CDR1 reads SGDLS; CDR2 reads YYNGEE. V trimming: 2 bases; J trimming: 8 bases; junction bases outside the gene matches: 17. The CDR3, as DNA: TGTGCCAGCAGCGTCCCATATTCTCCCTCTAGCGGGAGGGCGGATGAGCAGTTCTTC. It specifies CASSVPYSPSSGRADEQFF.

The V call is TRBV9, the J call TRBJ2-7; 8 bases map to TRBD2. Germline assignment: CDR1 SGDLS and CDR2 YYNGEE. The CDR3 contains 20 residues. Trimming removed 0 bases from V and 2 bases from J; junction bases left unmatched: 19. The CDR3 DNA reads TGTGCCAGCAGCGTAGGGGGTTGGGAGCTAGCGGGCTTTCCCGCCTACGAGCAGTACTTC. Protein sequence: CASSVGGWELAGFPAYEQYF.

This clone has only one observation. This rearrangement joins TRBV2 to TRBJ2-2; D is undetermined. The CDR3 contains 14 residues. Germline CDR1 SNHLY, CDR2 FYNNEI. The V gene lost 8 bases and the J gene lost 0 bases, with 10 bases spanning the gap. In DNA form, the CDR3 reads TGTGCCAGCGTATGGAGATCGAACACCGGGGAGCTGTTTTTT. The encoded protein is CASVWRSNTGELFF.

The chain employs TRBV2 and TRBJ2-1; the D gene is possibly TRBD1 (5 bases). This CDR3 contains 13 residues. With 2 bases removed from V and 4 bases from J, the gap between germline ends came to 6 bases. Germline CDR1 reads SNHLY; CDR2 reads FYNNEI. The CDR3 nucleotides read TGTGCCAGCAGTGAACAGGGATACAATGAGCAGTTCTTC. Protein sequence: CASSEQGYNEQFF.

The V gene is TRBV19, the J gene TRBJ1-1; D ambiguous. V lost 3 bases, J lost 5 bases, and 7 bases lay in between. The CDR3 length is 12 residues. CDR1 is LNHDA, CDR2 SQIVND, per germline (reference sequence). DNA of the CDR3: TGTGCCAGTAGTATGGGAGGGACTGAAGCTTTCTTT. It specifies CASSMGGTEAFF.

The chain recombines TRBV3-1 (or the pseudogene TRBV3-2) with TRBJ2-7, with 11 bases matching TRBD2. Germline V gene lookup returns CDR1 LGHDT and CDR2 YNNKEL (reference sequence). The CDR3 has 14 amino acids. V shed 1 base, J shed 7 bases, and the junction held 3 bases outside the gene matches. CDR3 bases: TGTGCCAGCAGCCAAGTACTAGCGGGAGATGAGCAGTACTTC. This translates into CASSQVLAGDEQYF.